What follows are 18 T cell receptor beta chains derived from one specimen sequenced in a study of T cells in Graves' hyperthyroidism and ophthalmopathy. The investigators amplified TCR beta CDR3 regions from RNA transcripts. The HTBI primer set drove a first-round RT-PCR of the TCR CDR3. A single record per CDR3 protein comes from TCRdb applying MiXCR to the multiplex PCR reads. The sample consists of about 510,000 distinct CDR3 sequences, approximately 15% of them appearing once. Sequences were obtained from blood. The receptor set was obtained from a woman aged 35 to 49 with Graves' hyperthyroidism.

This clonotype was detected many times. The chain couples TRBV18 to TRBJ1-2, with D uncertain. Trimming took 5 bases from V and 8 from J, leaving 18 bases between them. Germline V gene sequence: CDR1 KGHSH, CDR2 LQKENI. CDR3 size: 14 residues. The chain's CDR3 is CASSSTSGWRGYTF. Here the CDR3 DNA reads TGTGCCAGCTCATCAACGTCGGGATGGCGAGGCTACACCTTC.

The J gene is TRBJ2-3, the V gene TRBV9; 10 nucleotides align to TRBD1. Germline V gives CDR1 SGDLS, CDR2 YYNGEE. J was trimmed by 1 base and V by 0 bases; bases with no gene match: 5. The CDR3 runs to 17 residues. This CDR3 reads CASSVGVGQGGTDTQYF. The CDR3 DNA reads as TGTGCCAGCAGCGTAGGGGTTGGACAGGGGGGCACAGATACGCAGTATTTT. Variable domain in full (rest from reference TRBV9 and TRBJ2-3): DSGVTQTPKHLITATGQRVTLRCSPRSGDLSVYWYQQSLDQGLQFLIQYYNGEERAKGNILERFSAQQFPDLHSELNLSSLELGDSALYFCASSVGVGQGGTDTQYFGPGTRLTVL.

This clonotype came up many times. V is TRBV5-1 and J is TRBJ2-3; TRBD2 aligns across 7 bases. The V segment lost 2 bases and the J segment 2 bases; nucleotides outside the gene matches: 2. The CDR3 contains 14 residues. Looked up from germline, CDR1 is SGHRS and CDR2 is YFSETQ. The CDR3 nucleotides are TGCGCCAGCAGCTTACGGGACTACACAGATACGCAGTATTTT. Residues: CASSLRDYTDTQYF.

This clonotype occurred a few times. Since the CDR3 does not end with the conserved phenylalanine or tryptophan, this likely comes from a read error. The chain carries TRBV5-1 and TRBJ2-1, with D uncertain. The V end was cut by 0 bases, the J end by 5 bases, with 15 bases between. This CDR3 region has 16 residues. Per the germline V gene, CDR1 is SGHRS and CDR2 is YFSETQ. Written as DNA, the CDR3 is TGCGCCAGCAGCTTGGCCTCTGGTACGTCTCACAATGAGCAGTTCCTC. It yields the protein CASSLASGTSHNEQFL.

This clonotype was recorded many times. The chain is built from TRBV29-1 and TRBJ2-3; D might be TRBD1 or TRBD2, each matching 5 bases. Germline V CDR1 and CDR2: SQVTM, ANQGSEA. Between the trimmed V and J ends, which lost 6 bases and 0 bases, there was a span of 7 bases. CDR3 length equals 12 residues. DNA of the CDR3: TGCAGCGTGGGACCAAGCACAGATACGCAGTATTTT. It codes for CSVGPSTDTQYF.

This clonotype was recorded at least ten times. This chain links TRBV19 with TRBJ1-4, with D possibly TRBD1 on 5 matching bases. V gave up 11 bases and J gave up 8 bases, with 18 bases separating them. From germline, CDR1 is LNHDA and CDR2 SQIVND (reference sequence). The CDR3 loop spans 13 amino acids. CDR3 sequence: CAVQGKIGEKLFF. CDR3 DNA: TGTGCCGTCCAGGGTAAGATCGGAGAAAAACTGTTTTTT. Complete variable domain (other parts from reference TRBV19 and TRBJ1-4): DGGITQSPKYLFRKEGQNVTLSCEQNLNHDAMYWYRQDPGQGLRLIYYSQIVNDFQKGDIAEGYSVSREKKESFPLTVTSAQKNPTAFYLCAVQGKIGEKLFFGSGTQLSVL.

The V call is TRBV30, the J call TRBJ1-5; TRBD1 matches 9 bases. The CDR3 has 13 amino acids. V was pared by 5 bases and J by 9 bases, with 8 bases of the junction left unmatched. The germline CDR1 and CDR2 sequences are GTSNPN and SVGIG (reference sequence). The CDR3 sequence: CAWAGTGRGPQHF. In DNA, the CDR3 is TGTGCCTGGGCCGGGACAGGGAGAGGGCCCCAGCATTTT.

Here the CDR3 reads CASSFRTVRSSYNEQFF. The CDR3 DNA reads TGCGCCAGCAGCTTTAGGACAGTCCGGAGTTCCTACAATGAGCAGTTCTTC. The chain couples TRBV5-1 to TRBJ2-1, with D perhaps TRBD1 (6 bases). The CDR3 spans 17 residues. Trimming left V 2 bases short and J 1 base short, with 16 bases between. CDR1 is SGHRS, CDR2 YFSETQ, per germline.

In this sample, this clonotype turned up many times. J is TRBJ1-4 and V is TRBV3-1; D not certain. The V end lost 1 base, the J end lost 8 bases, and 5 bases lay between the germline ends. This CDR3 spans 12 amino acids. The V gene's germline CDR1 is LGHDT and CDR2 YNNKEL (reference sequence). CDR3 DNA: TGTGCCAGCAGCCAAGTCGTCGAAAAACTGTTTTTT. Its translation: CASSQVVEKLFF.

This rearrangement joins TRBV19 to TRBJ1-5; tentative D call: TRBD1 (6 bases). Germline CDR1 LNHDA, CDR2 SQIVND (reference sequence). The CDR3 loop spans 13 amino acids. V gave up 6 bases and J gave up 6 bases, with 12 bases separating them. The CDR3 DNA is TGTGCCAGTAGCAACGGCAGGGGTCAGCCCCAGCATTTT. Translation gives CASSNGRGQPQHF.

This clonotype was seen ten or more times. The rearrangement joins TRBV3-1 to TRBJ2-1; 11 nucleotides match TRBD2. The CDR3 has 15 residues. After removal of 5 bases from V and 3 bases from J, the junction contained 3 bases not matched to a gene. Germline assignment: CDR1 LGHDT and CDR2 YNNKEL (reference sequence). CDR3 sequence: CASSSTSGSYNEQFF. The CDR3 DNA follows: TGTGCCAGCAGCTCTACTAGCGGGAGCTACAATGAGCAGTTCTTC.

About this clonotype: A junction end diverges from the germline sequence, so it may reflect a read error. The V gene is TRBV2, the J gene TRBJ2-5; TRBD1 matches 7 bases. This CDR3 has 15 residues. Germline-derived CDR1 and CDR2 are SNHLY and FYNNEI. The CDR3 DNA is TGTGCCAGCAGTGAAGAGGGGGCTGCCCCTGGGACCCGGTACTTC. This gives the protein CASSEEGAAPGTRYF.

This clonotype was detected many times. This chain joins TRBV28 and TRBJ2-5; TRBD2 matches 9 bases. V was clipped by 6 bases and J by 5 bases; unmatched bases: 13. CDR1 and CDR2 from the germline V gene are MDHEN and SYDVKM. CDR3 size: 16 residues. The chain's CDR3 is CASRPGGGAGGETQYF. As DNA, the CDR3 is TGTGCCAGCAGACCGGGGGGGGGCGCGGGAGGGGAGACCCAGTACTTC.

This clonotype was found many times. V and J are TRBV5-6 and TRBJ1-4; unclear D gene. The ends were cut back, 2 bases at V and 1 base at J, with 6 bases in the middle. Germline CDR1 is SGHDT and CDR2 is YYEEEE. The CDR3 totals 14 residues. DNA of the CDR3: TGTGCCAGCAGCTTTCTGCTAACTAATGAAAAACTGTTTTTT. The encoded protein is CASSFLLTNEKLFF.

In its sample, this clonotype was seen many times. The gene calls are TRBV29-1 and TRBJ2-5; 8 nucleotides line up with TRBD2. The V gene's germline CDR1 is SQVTM and CDR2 ANQGSEA. The ends lost 0 bases at V and 4 bases at J; junction bases unmatched: 4. This CDR3 is 14 amino acids long. Written as DNA, the CDR3 is TGCAGCGTTGAAGAAGCGGGAGTAAGAGAGACCCAGTACTTC. Protein: CSVEEAGVRETQYF.

The V and J genes are TRBV2 and TRBJ1-2; the match to TRBD1 covers 7 bases. The CDR3 extends over 13 amino acids. With 9 bases clipped from V and 3 bases from J, the junction kept 7 bases outside the gene matches. The germline CDR1 and CDR2 sequences are SNHLY and FYNNEI. CDR3 DNA: TGTGCCAGTACCGGGACAGCTGACTATGGCTACACCTTC. Its protein product is CASTGTADYGYTF.

This clonotype has ten or more counts. The chain uses TRBV2 and TRBJ2-7; 10 nucleotides align to TRBD1. V was clipped by 6 bases and J by 7 bases; unmatched bases: 9. Germline assignment: CDR1 SNHLY and CDR2 FYNNEI. The length of the CDR3 is 14 residues. This CDR3 is CASRSTGGSGEQYF. The DNA for the CDR3 is TGTGCCAGCAGGTCGACAGGGGGCTCAGGGGAGCAGTACTTC.

This clonotype was counted ten times or more. V usage is TRBV5-1 and J usage is TRBJ1-1, with 7 nucleotides matching TRBD1. The CDR3 contains 14 residues. Per the germline V gene, CDR1 is SGHRS and CDR2 is YFSETQ. The V and J ends lost 2 bases and 1 base, in that order; junction bases with no gene match: 2. The CDR3 reads CASSFRDRNTEAFF. In nucleotides, the CDR3 is TGCGCCAGCAGCTTCCGGGACAGGAACACTGAAGCTTTCTTT.